Shown below are 11 T cell receptor beta chains from a single sample sequenced in a study of blood T cell repertoires in COVID-19. Clones were read by immunoSEQ multiplex PCR, and TCRdb kept only the in-frame ones, dropping some. Here the sample spans about 250,000 clones, under 90% being singletons. The sequencing sample was made of PBMCs or T cells enriched from blood (not recorded which). The receptors stem from a man in his forties or fifties who had recovered from COVID-19.

The chain is built from TRBV30 and TRBJ1-1; D perhaps matches TRBD1 (5 bases). Trimming took 8 bases from V and 6 from J, leaving 13 bases between them. The CDR3 has 11 residues. Germline CDR1 GTSNPN, CDR2 SVGIG (reference sequence). The CDR3 DNA reads as TGTGCCCGAACTCGGGGGTCTGAAGCTTTCTTT. Residues: CARTRGSEAFF.

The chain combines TRBV7-6 with TRBJ1-6; D possibly corresponds to TRBD1 (6 bases). V was cut by 0 bases and J by 8 bases, with 14 bases left in between. The CDR3 extends over 16 amino acids. Germline-derived CDR1 and CDR2 are SGHVS and FNYEAQ. The CDR3 region is CASSLAPGGADSPLHF. The CDR3 coding sequence is TGTGCCAGCAGCTTAGCCCCGGGGGGGGCTGATTCACCCCTCCACTTT.

Only one count was recorded for this clone. This chain connects TRBV7-8 to TRBJ2-5; TRBD2 agrees at 8 bases. The CDR3 is 14 amino acids. Unmatched junction bases numbered 3, after V lost 5 bases and J lost 1 base. Germline V lookup: CDR1 SGHVS, CDR2 FQNEAQ. CDR3 coding DNA: TGTGCCAGCAGCCTAAGCGGGGGCCAAGAGACCCAGTACTTC. Amino acids: CASSLSGGQETQYF.

The chain carries TRBV13 and TRBJ1-1; D not resolved. CDR1 PRHDT and CDR2 FYEKMQ come from the germline V gene (reference sequence). This CDR3 spans 13 amino acids. Trimming took 7 bases from V and 8 from J, leaving 17 bases between them. This CDR3 is CASTERDIGEAFF. The CDR3 nucleotides read TGTGCCAGCACCGAGAGAGACATTGGGGAAGCTTTCTTT.

The V and J genes are TRBV5-4 and TRBJ1-2; 8 bases fit TRBD1. Germline trimming cut 4 bases from V and 5 bases from J; bases unmatched to any gene: 10. Germline V CDR1 and CDR2: SGHNT, YYREEE (reference sequence). CDR3 length: 15 residues. CDR3 region: CASSARDRLLYGYTF. For the CDR3, the DNA is TGTGCCAGCAGCGCCCGGGACAGGCTCCTATATGGCTACACCTTC.

The chain combines TRBV2 with TRBJ1-1, with D perhaps TRBD1 (5 bases). V lost 6 bases to trimming and J lost 0 bases, with 11 bases between them. CDR1 and CDR2 from the germline V gene are SNHLY and FYNNEI. The CDR3 has 14 residues. The DNA for the CDR3 is TGTGCCAGCAGAGAACAGGTCATGAACACTGAAGCTTTCTTT. Protein: CASREQVMNTEAFF.

The table lists this clone with a count of one. The rearrangement joins TRBV3-1 (or the pseudogene TRBV3-2) to TRBJ1-3; D gene uncertain. The CDR3 extends over 14 amino acids. Germline V gives CDR1 LGHDT, CDR2 YNNKEL (reference sequence). V dropped 5 bases and J dropped 0 bases, with 8 bases sitting between them. CDR3 DNA: TGTGCCAGCAGCACAACAGCCTCTGGAAACACCATATATTTT. Amino acid sequence: CASSTTASGNTIYF.

This rearrangement joins TRBV12-3 or TRBV12-4 to TRBJ2-7, with D maybe TRBD1 (5 bases). The CDR3 is 12 amino acids. V lost 3 bases, J lost 6 bases, and 9 bases lay in between. The CDR3 here is CASSLQGSEQYF. CDR3 DNA sequence: TGTGCCAGCAGTTTGCAGGGTTCCGAGCAGTACTTC.

As concerns this clone: In the same sample, other DNA sequences code for this CDR3. The chain employs TRBV27 and TRBJ2-7, with D possibly TRBD1 on 6 matching bases. This CDR3 contains 12 residues. Germline V gives CDR1 MNHEY, CDR2 SMNVEV (reference sequence). V was cut by 5 bases and J by 4 bases, with 9 bases left in between. The CDR3 nucleotides are TGTGCCAGCAGTCTACAGGGTTACGAGCAGTACTTC. This translates into CASSLQGYEQYF.

In regard to this clone: The junction and the germline gene differ at one end; a read error may be behind it. The chain joins TRBV30 to TRBJ1-2; tentative D call: TRBD1 (5 bases). The CDR3 is 14 residues long. From germline, CDR1 is GTSNPN and CDR2 SVGIG (reference sequence). The CDR3 loop reads CAWGVTDINYGYTF. The CDR3 DNA reads as TGTGCCTGGGGTGTGACAGATATTAACTATGGCTACACCTTC.

The gene calls are TRBV7-9 and TRBJ2-3, with 8 bases matching TRBD1. The CDR3 consists of 15 residues. Germline CDR1 reads SEHNR; CDR2 reads FQNEAQ (reference sequence). The trim removed 5 bases at V and 2 bases at J, leaving 6 bases unmatched. DNA of the CDR3: TGTGCCAGCAGCCCCGGGACAGGTCTCACAGATACGCAGTATTTT. Amino acids: CASSPGTGLTDTQYF.